Presented here are 20 T cell receptor beta chains from one specimen sequenced in a study of blood T cell repertoires in COVID-19. Using immunoSEQ multiplex PCR, the repertoire was profiled, and TCRdb retains in-frame clones only, with some absent. The sample carries about 97,000 clones, roughly nine tenths recorded once. Source material: peripheral blood. These receptor sequences come from a man in his forties or fifties with acute or convalescent COVID-19.

The J gene is TRBJ2-5, the V gene TRBV4-1; D not resolved. The CDR3 extends over 14 amino acids. Germline V gives CDR1 MGHRA, CDR2 YSYEKL. The V and J ends lost 0 bases and 5 bases respectively, with 10 bases between them. CDR3 bases: TGCGCCAGCAGCCAAGACCCCGGGTTGGAGACCCAGTACTTC. Protein sequence: CASSQDPGLETQYF.

This clone was observed once. The V and J genes are TRBV29-1 and TRBJ2-7, with a tentative D call TRBD1 (6 bases). Looked up from germline, CDR1 is SQVTM and CDR2 is ANQGSEA. Trimming shortened V by 4 bases and J by 1 base, and 8 bases separated the two germline ends. This CDR3 region has 12 residues. In DNA, the CDR3 is TGCAGCGTTGGAGGACAGTCCTACGAGCAGTACTTC. This gives the protein CSVGGQSYEQYF.

The V and J genes are TRBV2 and TRBJ1-5; D might be TRBD1 (5 bases). The CDR3 runs to 15 residues. V lost 8 bases and J 1 base, leaving 15 bases between the germline ends. The germline CDR1 and CDR2 sequences are SNHLY and FYNNEI. The CDR3 loop is CASGRGKGSNQPQHF. Here the CDR3 DNA reads TGTGCCAGCGGAAGGGGAAAAGGGAGCAATCAGCCCCAGCATTTT.

V gene TRBV5-1 combines with J gene TRBJ2-7, with TRBD1 matching 7 bases. V lost 0 bases to trimming and J lost 2 bases; unmatched junction nucleotides: 2. The germline V gene encodes CDR1 SGHRS and CDR2 YFSETQ. The CDR3 covers 14 residues. Here the CDR3 DNA reads TGCGCCAGCAGCTTGGAGACAGGGACCTACGAGCAGTACTTC. As protein: CASSLETGTYEQYF.

The table lists this clone with a few counts. The chain carries TRBV5-1 and TRBJ1-1; possibly TRBD1 for D (5 bases). There are 15 residues in the CDR3. Germline V gene sequence: CDR1 SGHRS, CDR2 YFSETQ. Between the trimmed V and J ends, which lost 4 bases and 3 bases, there was a span of 16 bases. CDR3 bases: TGCGCCAGCAGCCCTGGGTTCCAGGGATACACTGAAGCTTTCTTT. This encodes CASSPGFQGYTEAFF.

This clone appeared once. The genes are TRBV2 and TRBJ2-1; TRBD2 matches at 7 bases. V dropped 7 bases and J dropped 4; count of bases not matched to a gene: 10. CDR1 is SNHLY and CDR2 is FYNNEI in the germline V gene. The CDR3 extends over 15 amino acids. CDR3 coding DNA: TGTGCCAGCATGAGAGGGACTACCACTTACAATGAGCAGTTCTTC. It is translated as CASMRGTTTYNEQFF.

The chain couples TRBV18 to TRBJ1-4; TRBD1 matches 7 bases. The V and J ends lost 8 bases and 0 bases, in that order; junction bases with no gene match: 6. Germline CDR1 and CDR2: KGHSH and LQKENI. CDR3 length: 15 residues. CDR3 region: CASRGQSATNEKLFF. CDR3 DNA: TGTGCCAGCCGGGGACAGAGTGCAACTAATGAAAAACTGTTTTTT. Looking up the rest from reference TRBV18 and TRBJ1-4 gives the full variable domain: NAGVMQNPRHLVRRRGQEARLRCSPMKGHSHVYWYRQLPEEGLKFMVYLQKENIIDESGMPKERFSAEFPKEGPSILRIQQVVRGDSAAYFCASRGQSATNEKLFFGSGTQLSVL.

The chain is built from TRBV19 and TRBJ1-5, with 11 bases fitting TRBD1. This CDR3 spans 17 amino acids. The V gene's germline CDR1 is LNHDA and CDR2 SQIVND (reference sequence). V gave up 6 bases and J gave up 0 bases; unmatched junction bases: 7. CDR3 nucleotide sequence: TGTGCCAGTAGCTCGGGGACAGGGGGAATTAGCAATCAGCCCCAGCATTTT. Its translation is CASSSGTGGISNQPQHF.

This clone has more than one count but fewer than ten. The chain links TRBV27 to TRBJ2-7, with TRBD1 matching 9 bases. The CDR3 extends over 13 amino acids. With V trimmed by 8 bases and J by 0 bases, 2 bases remained unmatched. Germline CDR1 and CDR2: MNHEY and SMNVEV (reference sequence). The CDR3 protein is CASGTGPSYEQYF. CDR3 nucleotides: TGTGCCAGCGGGACAGGGCCCTCCTACGAGCAGTACTTC.

The gene calls are TRBV7-9 and TRBJ1-1; 8 bases fit TRBD1. Trimming at V came to 5 bases and at J to 0 bases, leaving 14 bases not matched to a gene. This CDR3 has 18 residues. CDR1 is SEHNR and CDR2 is FQNEAQ in the germline V gene (reference sequence). This chain's CDR3 is CASSDPFVRTGMNTEAFF. CDR3 nucleotides: TGTGCCAGCAGCGACCCTTTCGTTAGGACAGGGATGAACACTGAAGCTTTCTTT.

CDR3 amino acids: CASSLRTSGGTYNEQFF. The DNA of the CDR3 is TGTGCCAGCAGCCTCCGGACTAGCGGGGGGACTTACAATGAGCAGTTCTTC. This chain connects TRBV11-2 to TRBJ2-1; 14 bases align to TRBD2. V lost 5 bases and J lost 4; bases outside the gene matches: 7. The CDR3 sequence is 17 residues long. In germline, CDR1 is SGHAT, CDR2 FQNNGV.

CDR3 in DNA: TGTGCCAGCAGTCTGACTAGAGTCGGGGAGCTGTTTTTT. Translation gives CASSLTRVGELFF. The chain links TRBV27 to TRBJ2-2; weak D call: TRBD2 (6 bases). Trimming removed 5 bases at V and 7 bases at J, with 11 bases between. Germline CDR1 and CDR2: MNHEY and SMNVEV (reference sequence). This CDR3 region has 13 residues.

The CDR3 nucleotides read TGTGCCAGCAGTCCCTCCCGAAAGGGGGTAGAGACCGGGGAGCTGTTTTTT. The encoded protein is CASSPSRKGVETGELFF. The J gene is TRBJ2-2, the V gene TRBV27, with D possibly matching TRBD1 (6 bases). V lost 5 bases and J 5 bases, leaving 21 bases between the germline ends. Germline CDR1 reads MNHEY; CDR2 reads SMNVEV (reference sequence). The CDR3 is 17 amino acids.

The V gene is TRBV28, the J gene TRBJ1-6, with D possibly matching TRBD1 (5 bases). CDR1 is MDHEN and CDR2 is SYDVKM in the germline V gene. This CDR3 has 13 amino acids. V gave up 11 bases and J gave up 8 bases, with 16 bases separating them. The CDR3: CAVPGLGDSPLHF. CDR3 in DNA: TGTGCCGTACCGGGACTCGGGGATTCACCCCTCCACTTT.

The V gene is TRBV13, the J gene TRBJ2-1, with TRBD1 as a possible D gene (7 bases). This CDR3 contains 15 residues. From germline, CDR1 is PRHDT and CDR2 FYEKMQ (reference sequence). V lost 3 bases and J lost 7, with 16 bases in between. This chain's CDR3 is CASSFRQGGNNEQFF. The DNA of the CDR3 is TGTGCCAGCAGCTTCCGACAGGGAGGAAATAATGAGCAGTTCTTC.

The genes are TRBV5-1 and TRBJ1-6; 8 positions match TRBD1. The CDR3 runs to 14 residues. Germline V gene data show CDR1 as SGHRS and CDR2 as YFSETQ. Trimming took 4 bases from V and 6 from J; bases not matched to a gene: 3. CDR3: CASSGGTGNSPLHF. The CDR3 nucleotides read TGCGCCAGCAGCGGAGGGACAGGTAATTCACCCCTCCACTTT.

The V gene is TRBV12-3 or TRBV12-4, the J gene TRBJ1-6, with TRBD1 as a possible D gene (5 bases). Trimming shortened V by 6 bases and J by 6 bases, and 6 bases separated the two germline ends. The length of the CDR3 is 12 residues. The CDR3 protein is CASRGGNSPLHF. The CDR3 nucleotides are TGTGCCAGCAGGGGGGGTAATTCACCCCTCCACTTT.

This clone turned up a few times. The V call is TRBV5-1, the J call TRBJ2-7, with 7 bases aligning to TRBD2. This CDR3 has 16 amino acids. Germline loops: CDR1 SGHRS, CDR2 YFSETQ. Unmatched junction bases numbered 13, after V lost 1 base and J lost 6 bases. The CDR3 loop is CASSLSYPSGLGEQYF. The CDR3 bases are TGCGCCAGCAGCTTGTCCTACCCTAGCGGACTTGGCGAGCAGTACTTC.

In this sample, this clone turned up once. The genes are TRBV2 and TRBJ2-2; possibly TRBD1 for D (6 bases). The CDR3 has 12 residues. CDR1 SNHLY and CDR2 FYNNEI come from the germline V gene. Between the trimmed V and J ends, which lost 7 bases and 8 bases, there was a span of 11 bases. CDR3 nucleotides: TGTGCCAGCATGCCAGGGGCTGGGGAGCTGTTTTTT. Protein: CASMPGAGELFF.

The V call is TRBV9, the J call TRBJ1-6; no clear D. The CDR3 totals 15 residues. Germline lookup yields CDR1 SGDLS and CDR2 YYNGEE. V gave up 1 base and J gave up 8 bases, with 13 bases separating them. This chain's CDR3 is CASSVNIDRDSPLHF. The DNA of the CDR3 is TGTGCCAGCAGCGTAAACATCGATCGGGATTCACCCCTCCACTTT. The full variable domain, with the rest looked up from reference TRBV9 and TRBJ1-6, is DSGVTQTPKHLITATGQRVTLRCSPRSGDLSVYWYQQSLDQGLQFLIQYYNGEERAKGNILERFSAQQFPDLHSELNLSSLELGDSALYFCASSVNIDRDSPLHFGNGTRLTVT.